Below are 20 T cell receptor beta chains sequenced from a single sample in a study of cytomegalovirus exposure and HLA in healthy donors. 60 Vbeta and 13 Jbeta primers were used in PCR. Some clones are missing from TCRdb's copy, which holds only in-frame ones; the method was immunoSEQ multiplex PCR. The data hold 90,000 to 150,000 clones, with 60% to 75% observed a single time. The sequenced sample consisted of PBMCs. Receptor source: a middle-aged woman in good health and CMV-seropositive.

The CDR3 sequence is CATSNRGFGNTIYF. The CDR3 DNA reads TGTGCCACCAGCAACCGGGGGTTCGGAAACACCATATATTTT. V gene TRBV15 combines with J gene TRBJ1-3; tentatively, D is TRBD1 (5 bases). Per germline, CDR1 LNHNV and CDR2 YYDKDF (reference sequence). Trimming took off 4 bases at V and 4 bases at J, with 11 bases between the two ends. This CDR3 has 14 residues.

The rearrangement links TRBV25-1 to TRBJ1-2; 9 positions match TRBD1. After removal of 4 bases from V and 7 bases from J, the junction contained 4 bases not matched to a gene. CDR1 MGHDK and CDR2 SYGVNS come from the germline V gene. The CDR3 has 13 amino acids. As DNA, the CDR3 is TGTGCCAGCAGTGGGGGACAGGGTGCTGGCTACACCTTC. This translates into CASSGGQGAGYTF.

The genes are TRBV5-6 and TRBJ1-5; D is ambiguous. The length of the CDR3 is 14 residues. Germline V gene sequence: CDR1 SGHDT, CDR2 YYEEEE. The V end was cut by 0 bases, the J end by 7 bases, with 11 bases between. This CDR3 is CASSLGLGDQPQHF. CDR3 sequence (DNA): TGTGCCAGCAGCTTGGGTCTGGGAGACCAGCCCCAGCATTTT.

V is TRBV5-1 and J is TRBJ1-4, with D tentatively TRBD1 (5 bases). V was shortened by 4 bases and J by 6 bases, with 10 bases between the two germline ends. Germline V gene data show CDR1 as SGHRS and CDR2 as YFSETQ. The CDR3 has 13 residues. CDR3 DNA sequence: TGCGCCAGCAGCCAGTTGACAGATGAAAAACTGTTTTTT. Translating it yields CASSQLTDEKLFF.

This chain links TRBV6-5 with TRBJ1-5, with 8 nucleotides matching TRBD1. V lost 0 bases to trimming and J lost 8 bases; unmatched junction nucleotides: 6. The CDR3 is made up of 15 amino acids. Germline assignment: CDR1 MNHEY and CDR2 SVGAGI. DNA for the CDR3: TGTGCCAGCAGTTACTCGTCAGGGGGCGGCAAGCCCCAGCATTTT. Its protein product is CASSYSSGGGKPQHF.

The chain recombines TRBV6-1 with TRBJ2-2, with 11 bases that match TRBD2. CDR3 length: 17 residues. The germline V gene has CDR1 MNHNS and CDR2 SASEGT. V shed 4 bases, J shed 1 base, and the junction held 5 bases outside the gene matches. The CDR3 sequence: CASSATGTSGNTGELFF. The CDR3 DNA reads as TGTGCCAGCAGTGCTACCGGGACTAGCGGGAACACCGGGGAGCTGTTTTTT.

V and J are TRBV27 and TRBJ2-7, with 9 positions matching TRBD1. Trimming removed 8 bases from V and 4 bases from J; junction bases left unmatched: 9. The CDR3 extends over 14 amino acids. Germline V gene sequence: CDR1 MNHEY, CDR2 SMNVEV (reference sequence). The CDR3 DNA is TGTGCCAGCTATCGTGTAGGACAGGGGTACGAGCAGTACTTC. It yields the protein CASYRVGQGYEQYF.

About this clone: Compared with germline, one end of the junction differs, possibly owing to a read error. This chain uses TRBV11-1 with TRBJ2-7; 7 nucleotides match TRBD1. The germline CDR1 and CDR2 sequences are SGHAT and FQDESV (reference sequence). There are 14 residues in the CDR3. CDR3 protein: CASSIATGETEQYF. As DNA, the CDR3 is TGTGCCAGCAGCATAGCCACAGGGGAGACCGAGCAGTACTTC.

This chain links TRBV6-5 with TRBJ1-4; a possible D gene is TRBD1 (5 bases). CDR1 MNHEY and CDR2 SVGAGI come from the germline V gene. There are 14 residues in the CDR3. Trimming took 4 bases from V and 4 from J, leaving 10 bases between them. CDR3 DNA: TGTGCCAGCAGTTTAGACAGCCTTAATGAAAAACTGTTTTTT. It encodes CASSLDSLNEKLFF.

The chain is built from TRBV10-1 and TRBJ1-2; no clear D gene. The germline V and J ends were trimmed by 6 bases and 2 bases, with 16 bases remaining between them. Per the germline V gene, CDR1 is WNHNN and CDR2 is SYGVQD (reference sequence). This CDR3 has 15 residues. The CDR3, as DNA: TGCGCCAGCAGCAAACCGTGGCCGAGGAACTATGGCTACACCTTC. This encodes CASSKPWPRNYGYTF.

The chain uses TRBV5-6 and TRBJ2-2; D gene unclear. Germline values: CDR1 SGHDT, CDR2 YYEEEE. This CDR3 comprises 16 residues. The ends were cut back, 2 bases at V and 0 bases at J, with 11 bases in the middle. This CDR3 reads CASSLGASPNTGELFF. DNA of the CDR3: TGTGCCAGCAGCTTAGGAGCTTCCCCGAACACCGGGGAGCTGTTTTTT. Full variable domain (missing parts from reference TRBV5-6 and TRBJ2-2): DAGVTQSPTHLIKTRGQQVTLRCSPKSGHDTVSWYQQALGQGPQFIFQYYEEEERQRGNFPDRFSGHQFPNYSSELNVNALLLGDSALYLCASSLGASPNTGELFFGEGSRLTVL.

This clone occurred many times. The chain carries TRBV6-5 and TRBJ1-5, with 7 bases aligning to TRBD1. Germline values: CDR1 MNHEY, CDR2 SVGAGI. The CDR3 covers 14 residues. Losses at the gene ends were 4 bases for V and 3 bases for J; bases not matched to a gene: 3. CDR3 sequence: CASSLGTDNQPQHF. The CDR3 bases are TGTGCCAGCAGTTTGGGGACAGACAATCAGCCCCAGCATTTT.

The V gene is TRBV7-6, the J gene TRBJ2-5; TRBD2 agrees at 13 bases. Germline CDR1 and CDR2: SGHVS and FNYEAQ. The CDR3 has 16 residues. V was pared by 3 bases and J by 5 bases, with 6 bases of the junction left unmatched. The CDR3 here is CASSFPALAGGETQYF. Here the CDR3 DNA reads TGTGCCAGCAGCTTTCCGGCACTAGCGGGAGGGGAGACCCAGTACTTC.

The chain recombines TRBV6-5 with TRBJ1-1; D possibly corresponds to TRBD1 (6 bases). The germline gives CDR1 MNHEY, CDR2 SVGAGI. V was cut by 2 bases and J by 1 base, with 8 bases left in between. The CDR3 covers 14 residues. CDR3 nucleotides: TGTGCCAGCAGTTACCAGACAGGGAACACTGAAGCTTTCTTT. This codes for CASSYQTGNTEAFF.

The CDR3 sequence is CASSLSRQGQGLPYEQYF. The CDR3 DNA follows: TGTGCCAGCAGCTTATCCCGCCAAGGACAGGGGCTCCCCTACGAGCAGTACTTC. The rearrangement links TRBV7-2 to TRBJ2-7; 9 bases agree with TRBD1. The CDR3 spans 18 residues. The J segment lost 2 bases and the V segment lost 2 bases, leaving 13 bases of the junction unmatched. CDR1 and CDR2 (germline): SGHTA, FQGNSA.

This clone was counted only a few times. The J gene is TRBJ1-5, the V gene TRBV28, with TRBD1 identical over 12 bases. Germline CDR1 reads MDHEN; CDR2 reads SYDVKM. V shed 8 bases, J shed 6 bases, and the junction held 8 bases outside the gene matches. The CDR3 consists of 15 residues. CDR3: CASFQGQGAFQPQHF. In nucleotides, the CDR3 is TGTGCCAGCTTTCAGGGACAGGGGGCGTTTCAGCCCCAGCATTTT.

The J gene is TRBJ1-6, the V gene TRBV2; D unclear. This CDR3 has 14 amino acids. The germline V and J ends were trimmed by 6 bases and 9 bases, with 15 bases remaining between them. The germline CDR1 and CDR2 sequences are SNHLY and FYNNEI. The CDR3 nucleotides are TGTGCCAGCAGGGCTGGACTCGGCGGTTCACCCCTCCACTTT. It yields the protein CASRAGLGGSPLHF.

The chain couples TRBV28 to TRBJ1-3; perhaps TRBD1 as D (6 bases). This CDR3 region has 16 residues. The germline V gene encodes CDR1 MDHEN and CDR2 SYDVKM. Trimming left V 3 bases short and J 2 bases short, with 14 bases between. This CDR3 is CASSLRARGAGNTIYF. For the CDR3, the DNA is TGTGCCAGCAGTTTGAGGGCCAGGGGAGCTGGAAACACCATATATTTT.

V gene TRBV11-2 combines with J gene TRBJ1-5, with 8 bases identical to TRBD1. Germline CDR1 and CDR2: SGHAT and FQNNGV. The length of the CDR3 is 15 residues. The ends lost 5 bases at V and 5 bases at J; junction bases unmatched: 8. CDR3 coding DNA: TGTGCCAGCAGCAAAGGACAGGGTCCGGATCAGCCCCAGCATTTT. Translated, it gives CASSKGQGPDQPQHF.

This clone was picked up a small number of times. The chain combines TRBV2 with TRBJ1-3, with D possibly matching TRBD1 (6 bases). Germline values: CDR1 SNHLY, CDR2 FYNNEI. The germline V and J ends were trimmed by 2 bases and 2 bases, with 10 bases remaining between them. The CDR3 is 15 residues long. Here the CDR3 DNA reads TGTGCCAGCAGTGAATTGGGGGCTGCTGGAAACACCATATATTTT. Its protein is CASSELGAAGNTIYF.